This TCR beta chain was documented in a study of CD8+ T cells in alopecia areata. General study results and limits: Scalp lesions, especially in alopecia totalis/universalis, had higher clonality than normal scalp. Only a single nonresponder existed, so baseline CD8+ expansion links stay unclear.

The treatment here: oral pan-JAK inhibitor, 5-10 mg twice daily. Lesional scalp punch biopsies and peripheral blood came from alopecia areata patients. Isolation of CD4+ and CD8+ T cells from PBMCs was achieved by sorting. Germline V gene data show CDR1 as ENHRY and CDR2 as SYGVKD. The CDR3 loop spans 19 amino acids. The V gene end was trimmed by 8 bases and the J gene end by 0 bases; junction bases not matched to a gene: 16. Only a few counts were recorded for this clone. Its antigen is currently unknown. cDNA serving as the sequencing template came from extracted, reverse transcribed RNA. Profiling relied on immunoSEQ multiplex PCR, and the TCRdb table lists in-frame clones only, not all of them. The top ten clones hold around 15% of a sample with about 87,000 clones, 60% to 80% of them seen once.

Sample: CD8+ T cells sorted from blood, taken at roughly week 45, from a patient treated with tofacitinib. V and J are TRBV10-3 and TRBJ2-7; 13 bases agree with TRBD2. This receptor was taken from a human donor with alopecia areata. CDR3 protein: CAIRITKTSGGTSSYEQYF. The CDR3 nucleotides read TGTGCCATCCGGATAACTAAGACTAGCGGGGGGACAAGCTCCTACGAGCAGTACTTC.